These 22 T cell receptor beta chains were sequenced from one sample in a study of glioma-infiltrating T cells. TCR alpha and beta CDR3 regions were amplified from RNA using iRepertoire nested multiplex PCR. MiXCR, run by TCRdb on the multiplex PCR reads, gives a single entry per CDR3 protein. This sample has 400,000 or so distinct CDR3 sequences; roughly two fifths occur once, and the top ten carry around 11%. Input material: glioma tissue, nonneoplastic brain tissue, or PBMCs (not recorded which). These receptor sequences come from a human donor with low-grade glioma or glioblastoma, undergoing nonglioma brain surgery, or in good health (not recorded which).

In regard to this clonotype: One end of the junction does not line up with germline, which may come from a read error. The rearrangement uses TRBV28 and TRBJ1-5; D is unclear. Germline V gene lookup returns CDR1 MDHEN and CDR2 SYDVKM. The CDR3 is 16 amino acids. The CDR3 loop is CVSSLAGVFRDQPQHF. The CDR3 nucleotides are TGTGTCAGCAGTTTGGCAGGAGTTTTTAGGGATCAGCCCCAGCATTTT.

V usage is TRBV4-1 and J usage is TRBJ1-2; D ambiguous. The CDR3 has 15 amino acids. Germline loops: CDR1 MGHRA, CDR2 YSYEKL. V lost 0 bases, J lost 5 bases, and 13 bases lay in between. CDR3 sequence (DNA): TGCGCCAGCAGCCAAGAATATGCAAGATGGTATGGCTACACCTTC. This sequence encodes CASSQEYARWYGYTF.

The chain carries TRBV5-4 and TRBJ1-1, with 9 nucleotides matching TRBD1. Germline V CDR1 and CDR2: SGHNT, YYREEE (reference sequence). The CDR3 runs to 14 residues. V lost 3 bases, J lost 4 bases, and 4 bases stayed unmatched. The CDR3 region is CASSSTGGSTEAFF. The CDR3 DNA reads TGTGCCAGCAGCTCCACAGGGGGCTCCACTGAAGCTTTCTTT.

This clonotype appeared a few times. The V gene is TRBV4-3, the J gene TRBJ2-5; 8 bases align to TRBD2. J lost 4 bases, V lost 4 bases, and 5 bases had no gene match. The CDR3 is 14 amino acids. Germline values: CDR1 LGHNA, CDR2 YSLEER. CDR3 coding DNA: TGCGCCAGCAGCCTTGGGACTAGTGGAGAGACCCAGTACTTC. It encodes CASSLGTSGETQYF.

This clonotype was picked up many times. The V gene is TRBV28, the J gene TRBJ2-3, with TRBD2 identical over 12 bases. The CDR3 is 17 amino acids. Germline lookup yields CDR1 MDHEN and CDR2 SYDVKM. V dropped 8 bases and J dropped 6; count of bases not matched to a gene: 15. The CDR3 here is CASRRGTLAGGRDTQYF. The CDR3, as DNA: TGTGCCAGCCGTCGGGGGACACTAGCGGGAGGCCGGGATACGCAGTATTTT.

The V call is TRBV19, the J call TRBJ2-1, with 7 bases that match TRBD2. The CDR3 contains 15 residues. The V segment lost 1 base and the J segment 4 bases; nucleotides outside the gene matches: 4. In germline, CDR1 is LNHDA, CDR2 SQIVND (reference sequence). CDR3 sequence: CASSIGLARYNEQFF. The CDR3 region has the DNA TGTGCCAGTAGTATAGGACTAGCCCGATACAATGAGCAGTTCTTC.

Note on this clonotype: A much larger clone differs from this one at a single base, so this may be a read error. This chain links TRBV28 with TRBJ2-3; 7 nucleotides match TRBD2. Trimming cost V 4 bases and J 2 bases; bases outside gene matches: 6. In germline, CDR1 is MDHEN, CDR2 SYDVKM. This CDR3 contains 15 residues. As DNA, the CDR3 is TGTGCCAGCAGTTACGGCGGGAGTACCACAGATACGCAGTATTTT. Amino acid sequence: CASSYGGSTTDTQYF.

In its sample, this clonotype was seen many times. The gene calls are TRBV27 and TRBJ2-7; D is ambiguous. The CDR3 is made up of 14 amino acids. The ends were cut back, 3 bases at V and 2 bases at J, with 11 bases in the middle. Germline assignment: CDR1 MNHEY and CDR2 SMNVEV (reference sequence). The CDR3 spells CASSLADSPYEQYF. In DNA, the CDR3 is TGTGCCAGCAGTTTGGCGGATAGTCCCTACGAGCAGTACTTC.

In this sample, this clonotype turned up many times. The V gene is TRBV6-1, the J gene TRBJ1-1; maybe TRBD1 (6 bases). The CDR3 spans 15 residues. Germline-derived CDR1 and CDR2 are MNHNS and SASEGT. With 6 bases removed from V and 1 base from J, the gap between germline ends came to 15 bases. CDR3 residues: CASRGQYSENTEAFF. The CDR3 region has the DNA TGTGCCAGCAGAGGACAGTACTCCGAGAACACTGAAGCTTTCTTT.

This clonotype has a handful of counts. This may be a read error: a much more frequent sequence differs by one nucleotide. CDR3 in DNA: TGTGCCACCAGCAGAGGGCAGGGGACCCAGTACTTC. This gives the protein CATSRGQGTQYF. The chain carries TRBV15 and TRBJ2-5; perhaps TRBD1 as D (5 bases). The CDR3 is 12 residues long. V was trimmed by 1 base and J by 7 bases, leaving 7 bases between them. Per the germline V gene, CDR1 is LNHNV and CDR2 is YYDKDF (reference sequence). The entire variable domain, with the rest obtained from reference TRBV15 and TRBJ2-5, is as follows: DAMVIQNPRYQVTQFGKPVTLSCSQTLNHNVMYWYQQKSSQAPKLLFHYYDKDFNNEADTPDNFQSRRPNTSFCFLDIRSPGLGDTAMYLCATSRGQGTQYFGPGTRLLVL.

This clonotype appeared a few times. At one of its ends the junction is not consistent with the germline gene, which may arise from a read error. The chain couples TRBV20-1 to TRBJ2-7; TRBD1 or TRBD2 may be the D gene (8 bases each). Germline lookup yields CDR1 DFQATT and CDR2 SNEGSKA (reference sequence). The CDR3 is 11 amino acids. The CDR3 DNA sequence: TGCAGTGCAGCCGGGGGGGACAGGCGGGGCTTC. Its protein product is CSAAGGDRRGF.

This clonotype was observed a few times. The V and J genes are TRBV28 and TRBJ2-7, with no clear D. This CDR3 is 12 amino acids long. Trimming took off 3 bases at V and 6 bases at J, with 9 bases between the two ends. Germline-derived CDR1 and CDR2 are MDHEN and SYDVKM. CDR3 DNA sequence: TGTGCCAGCAGTTTGGTAGGGTTCGAGCAGTACTTC. Translated, it gives CASSLVGFEQYF.

The V call is TRBV6-5, the J call TRBJ2-7, with 8 bases matching TRBD1. Germline CDR1 is MNHEY and CDR2 is SVGAGI. CDR3 size: 13 residues. V shed 4 bases and J 4 bases; nucleotides not matched to a gene: 3. This CDR3 reads CASSSRQGYEQYF. DNA of the CDR3: TGTGCCAGCAGTTCACGACAGGGGTACGAGCAGTACTTC.

As to this clonotype: This may be a read error, as it is one base from a much larger clone. The rearrangement links TRBV20-1 to TRBJ2-1; D may be TRBD2 (6 bases). The DNA end is a closer match to TRBJ2-7, so the J assignment may be wrong. This CDR3 spans 13 amino acids. Per the germline V gene, CDR1 is DFQATT and CDR2 is SNEGSKA (reference sequence). CDR3 amino acids: CSEQEGLAYEQYF. The CDR3 region has the DNA TGCAGTGAGCAGGAGGGACTTGCCTACGAGCAGTACTTC.

This clonotype was seen a handful of times. The chain is built from TRBV28 and TRBJ1-2; TRBD1 agrees at 8 bases. The germline gives CDR1 MDHEN, CDR2 SYDVKM. The V segment lost 4 bases and the J segment 3 bases; nucleotides outside the gene matches: 7. The length of the CDR3 is 15 residues. In nucleotides, the CDR3 is TGTGCCAGCAGTTCTACAGGGGGGAGTTACTATGGCTACACCTTC. This encodes CASSSTGGSYYGYTF.

There are many counts of this clonotype. This sequence joins TRBV27 and TRBJ2-2, with 9 bases identical to TRBD1. Germline CDR1 MNHEY, CDR2 SMNVEV (reference sequence). The CDR3 contains 15 residues. V dropped 2 bases and J dropped 5; count of bases not matched to a gene: 3. This chain's CDR3 is CASSLVQGATGELFF. In nucleotides, the CDR3 is TGTGCCAGCAGTTTAGTACAGGGGGCAACCGGGGAGCTGTTTTTT.

This clonotype was detected many times. This chain uses TRBV27 with TRBJ1-5, with D hard to call. Germline lookup yields CDR1 MNHEY and CDR2 SMNVEV (reference sequence). Trimming removed 5 bases at V and 4 bases at J, with 9 bases between. The CDR3 covers 13 residues. CDR3 nucleotides: TGTGCCAGCAGTGTGGACGGTAATCAGCCCCAGCATTTT. It yields the protein CASSVDGNQPQHF.

This sequence joins TRBV5-1 and TRBJ1-1; tentative D call: TRBD1 (5 bases). V lost 4 bases to trimming and J lost 4 bases, with 14 bases between them. The CDR3 consists of 14 residues. Germline-derived CDR1 and CDR2 are SGHRS and YFSETQ. The DNA for the CDR3 is TGCGCCAGCAGCGCCCAGGGTGGGGGCACTGAAGCTTTCTTT. Its translation: CASSAQGGGTEAFF.

This clonotype showed up just a few times. The rearrangement uses TRBV6-2 or TRBV6-3 and TRBJ1-5, with 10 bases matching TRBD1. The CDR3 consists of 14 residues. Germline loops: CDR1 MNHEY, CDR2 SVGEGT. Trimming at V came to 7 bases and at J to 6 bases, leaving 6 bases not matched to a gene. The CDR3 nucleotides read TGTGCCAGCAACGACAGGGGGCACGGTCAGCCCCAGCATTTT. Translated, it gives CASNDRGHGQPQHF.

This chain links TRBV4-1 with TRBJ1-6; 9 nucleotides agree with TRBD1. The CDR3 extends over 15 amino acids. Germline lookup yields CDR1 MGHRA and CDR2 YSYEKL. Trimming removed 4 bases from V and 9 bases from J; junction bases left unmatched: 7. CDR3 loop: CASSPGTGTGSPLHF. DNA for the CDR3: TGCGCCAGCAGCCCCGGGACAGGGACGGGTTCACCCCTCCACTTT.

This sequence joins TRBV7-9 and TRBJ1-1; D is uncertain. V was trimmed by 1 base and J by 8 bases, leaving 8 bases between them. The V gene's germline CDR1 is SEHNR and CDR2 FQNEAQ (reference sequence). The CDR3 covers 12 residues. The CDR3: CASSLGSREAFF. The CDR3 nucleotides read TGTGCCAGCAGCTTAGGATCGAGAGAAGCTTTCTTT.

With regard to this clonotype: A much larger clone lies a single base off, so this may be a read error. CDR3 residues: CATSDGDRGINQPQRF. CDR3 DNA sequence: TGTGCCACCAGTGATGGCGACAGGGGAATTAATCAGCCCCAGCGTTTT. The rearrangement uses TRBV24-1 and TRBJ1-5; 8 bases match TRBD1. This CDR3 contains 16 residues. Germline loops: CDR1 KGHDR, CDR2 SFDVKD.